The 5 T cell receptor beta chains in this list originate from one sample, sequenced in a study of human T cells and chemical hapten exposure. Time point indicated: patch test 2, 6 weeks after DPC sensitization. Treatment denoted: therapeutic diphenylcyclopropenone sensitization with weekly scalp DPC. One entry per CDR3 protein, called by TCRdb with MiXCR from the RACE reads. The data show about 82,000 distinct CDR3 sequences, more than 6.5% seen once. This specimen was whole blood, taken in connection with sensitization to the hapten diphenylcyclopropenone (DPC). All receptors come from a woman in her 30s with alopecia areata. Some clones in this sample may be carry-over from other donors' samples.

CDR3 sequence (DNA): TGTGCCTGGAGCCTTGGGACACGGGGAACTGAAGCTTTCTTT. Amino acid sequence: CAWSLGTRGTEAFF. The V and J genes are TRBV30 and TRBJ1-1, with TRBD1 as a possible D gene (6 bases). This CDR3 is built from 14 residues. V was cut by 3 bases and J by 5 bases, with 16 bases left in between. Germline-derived CDR1 and CDR2 are GTSNPN and SVGIG (reference sequence).

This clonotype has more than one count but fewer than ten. This CDR3 is CASSPPGRLPDEQFF. CDR3 nucleotides: TGTGCCAGCTCACCACCGGGACGGTTACCGGATGAGCAGTTCTTC. The chain couples TRBV18 to TRBJ2-1; D could derive from TRBD1 or TRBD2 (5 bases each). This CDR3 region has 15 residues. Trimming took off 0 bases at V and 8 bases at J, with 14 bases between the two ends. The germline V gene has CDR1 KGHSH and CDR2 LQKENI.

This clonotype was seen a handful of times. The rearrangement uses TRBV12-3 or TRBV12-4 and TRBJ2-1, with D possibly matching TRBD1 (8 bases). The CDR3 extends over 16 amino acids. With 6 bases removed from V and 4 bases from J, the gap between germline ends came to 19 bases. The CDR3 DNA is TGTGCCAGCAGGGGTCAGGGGGCGCGGGAGTACAATGAGCAGTTCTTC. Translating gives CASRGQGAREYNEQFF.

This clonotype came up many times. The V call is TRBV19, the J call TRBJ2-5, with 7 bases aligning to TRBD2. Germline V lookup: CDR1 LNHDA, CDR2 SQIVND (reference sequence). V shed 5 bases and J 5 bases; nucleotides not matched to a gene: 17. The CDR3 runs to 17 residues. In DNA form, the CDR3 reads TGTGCCAGTAGTCAGGGAGCCGGTGGGACTAAGGAGGAGACCCAGTACTTC. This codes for CASSQGAGGTKEETQYF.

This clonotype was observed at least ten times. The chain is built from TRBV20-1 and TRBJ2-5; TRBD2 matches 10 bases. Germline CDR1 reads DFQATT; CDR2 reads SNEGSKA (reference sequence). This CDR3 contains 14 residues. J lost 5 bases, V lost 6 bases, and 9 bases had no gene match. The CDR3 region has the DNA TGCAGTGCCCAGCTAGCGGGGGTGTTTGAGACCCAGTACTTC. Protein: CSAQLAGVFETQYF.